This T cell receptor beta chain was identified during a study of metastatic and nonmetastatic thyroid tumors (dated by TCRdb to the early 2020s). Notes on the research overall: Repertoires from peripheral blood and from tumor or nodule tissue samples of malignant and benign thyroid patients were compared. General conclusions and limits of the study: In both blood and tumor samples, TCR beta diversity was reported to be significantly higher in malignant tumors than in benign nodules.

No treatment had been received by any patient before thyroid surgery. Using T-cell receptor beta sequencing, the study looked back at clinical samples from patients collected from about 2011 to 2018. CDR1 SGHRS and CDR2 YFSETQ are derived from the germline V gene. Including the terminal cysteine and phenylalanine, the CDR3 comprises 17 residues. CDR3 DNA only is kept here, 51 bases in frame from base 1. V lost 4 bases and J lost 1 base; the stretch between them is 18 bases long. This clone has at least ten counts. What this receptor recognizes is not known. Per-base quality was not reported, and no clone a single base away is much larger than it. The library was obtained by PCR. Sequencing instrument: Illumina HiSeq 4000. The TCR beta-chain CDR3 region of each patient was profiled by high-throughput sequencing. The paper's processing steps were these. A classifier to discriminate distant-metastatic papillary thyroid cancer patients was built from CDR3 differences across clinicopathological groups. The Shannon index was used to measure repertoire diversity, and the Morisita-Horn index was used to measure how similar tumor and blood repertoires were. TCRdb trimmed public reads at Q25 via fastp, called clones via MiXCR and kept in-frame beta chains. The V and J calls and clone size come from TCRdb's table, not from the authors' own analysis. Recorded for this sample are some 52,000 clones; about 15% of them occurred a single time. The ten largest make up 2.5% to 3.5% of the sample.

The sequenced sample consisted of blood. The V gene is TRBV5-1 and the J gene is TRBJ1-5, with the D segment identity uncertain. This clonotype was sampled from a female donor with papillary thyroid cancer or a benign thyroid nodule (not recorded which). Some clones in this sample may be carry-over from other donors' samples. The CDR3 reads as follows: CASSPATEWSSNQPQHF. The DNA reads as follows: TGCGCCAGCAGCCCTGCGACTGAGTGGTCGAGCAATCAGCCCCAGCATTTT.